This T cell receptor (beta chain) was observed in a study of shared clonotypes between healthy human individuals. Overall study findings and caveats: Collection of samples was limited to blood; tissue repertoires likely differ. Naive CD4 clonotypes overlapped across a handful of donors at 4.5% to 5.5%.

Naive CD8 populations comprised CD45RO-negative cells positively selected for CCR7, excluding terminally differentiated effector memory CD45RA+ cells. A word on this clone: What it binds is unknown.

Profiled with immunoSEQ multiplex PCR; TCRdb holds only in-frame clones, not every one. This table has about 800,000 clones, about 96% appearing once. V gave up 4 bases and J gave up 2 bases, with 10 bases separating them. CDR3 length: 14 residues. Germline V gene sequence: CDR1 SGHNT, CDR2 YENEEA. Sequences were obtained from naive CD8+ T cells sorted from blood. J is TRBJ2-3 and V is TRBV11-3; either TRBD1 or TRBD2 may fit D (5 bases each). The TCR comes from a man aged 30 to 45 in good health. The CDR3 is CASSYQGATDTQYF. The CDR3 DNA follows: TGTGCCAGCAGCTATCAGGGAGCCACAGATACGCAGTATTTT. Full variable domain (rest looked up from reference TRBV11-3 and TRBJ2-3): EAGVVQSPRYKIIEKKQPVAFWCNPISGHNTLYWYLQNLGQGPELLIRYENEEAVDDSQLPKDRFSAERLKGVDSTLKIQPAELGDSAVYLCASSYQGATDTQYFGPGTRLTVL.